This T cell receptor (beta chain) comes out of a study of beta chain features in type 1 diabetes. Study-wide points: Researchers report that Type 1 diabetes patients had moderately but significantly shorter TCRB CDR3s across all four CD4+ subsets. Whether TCRB rearrangement is influenced by HLA type was left unresolved in this analysis. PCR might show a preference for shorter templates, equally across patients and controls.

V trimming: 0 bases; J trimming: 0 bases; junction bases outside the gene matches: 6. CDR3 length: 17 amino acids. CDR1 SGHNT and CDR2 YYREEE come from the germline V gene (reference sequence). Expressed TCRB transcripts were sequenced because the isolated RNA had all been reverse transcribed beforehand. Produced via immunoSEQ multiplex PCR; TCRdb's table is partial and in-frame only. Of 25,000 to 30,000 clones detected, around half appear once; the ten largest clones hold 0.3%. A word on this clone: What it recognizes is unknown.

The material sequenced was stem cell memory CD4+ T cells from blood. The rearrangement joins TRBV5-4 to TRBJ2-1; 7 bases are shared with TRBD2. The TCR was taken from a man aged 25-45 years with type 1 diabetes. The DNA for the CDR3 is TGTGCCAGCAGCTTGGTACTAGCGTACGCCTCCTACAATGAGCAGTTCTTC. Translated, it gives CASSLVLAYASYNEQFF.